Following are 17 T cell receptor beta chains from one sample sequenced in a study of blood T cell repertoires in COVID-19. Generated by immunoSEQ multiplex PCR, the TCRdb table keeps only in-frame clones and is missing some. Among roughly 94,000 clones listed, roughly 88% were seen once. The sequencing sample was made of peripheral blood. These receptors were taken from a man in his sixties with acute or convalescent COVID-19.

V is TRBV5-1 and J is TRBJ1-1, with a possible D match to TRBD1 (5 bases). CDR1 is SGHRS and CDR2 is YFSETQ in the germline V gene. This CDR3 has 17 residues. V shed 0 bases and J shed 7 bases, with 22 bases lying between them. CDR3 nucleotide sequence: TGCGCCAGCAGCTTGGCGAGACAGCAGACCTCGAACGGTGAAGCTTTCTTT. This codes for CASSLARQQTSNGEAFF.

The rearrangement links TRBV5-1 to TRBJ2-3; 7 positions match TRBD2. CDR3 size: 15 residues. Germline V gives CDR1 SGHRS, CDR2 YFSETQ. Unmatched junction bases numbered 6, after V lost 5 bases and J lost 0 bases. CDR3 DNA sequence: TGCGCCAGCAGTCTTCTCGGGGGGAGCACAGATACGCAGTATTTT. Encoded protein: CASSLLGGSTDTQYF.

The chain recombines TRBV19 with TRBJ1-2, with D unresolved. V lost 5 bases to trimming and J lost 0 bases, with 13 bases between them. Per germline, CDR1 LNHDA and CDR2 SQIVND (reference sequence). This CDR3 is built from 15 residues. In DNA, the CDR3 is TGTGCCAGTAGTCCCTATCCCGGGACTAACTATGGCTACACCTTC. Its translation: CASSPYPGTNYGYTF.

The J gene is TRBJ2-5, the V gene TRBV18; 8 bases agree with TRBD1. The CDR3 spans 14 residues. CDR1 KGHSH and CDR2 LQKENI come from the germline V gene. V dropped 5 bases and J dropped 5; count of bases not matched to a gene: 7. The CDR3 sequence is CASSGRTGSETQYF. The CDR3 DNA reads TGTGCCAGCTCAGGACGGACAGGGTCGGAGACCCAGTACTTC.

The chain recombines TRBV3-1 (or the pseudogene TRBV3-2) with TRBJ1-6, with a weak D call TRBD1 (5 bases). The CDR3 has 14 residues. The germline V and J ends were trimmed by 4 bases and 5 bases, with 9 bases remaining between them. Per germline, CDR1 LGHDT and CDR2 YNNKEL (reference sequence). The CDR3 spells CASSPTGDNSPLHF. In DNA form, the CDR3 reads TGTGCCAGCAGCCCAACGGGGGATAATTCACCCCTCCACTTT.

This clone was seen a handful of times. The V gene is TRBV7-2, the J gene TRBJ1-1; 7 nucleotides line up with TRBD1. Unmatched junction bases numbered 12, after V lost 8 bases and J lost 12 bases. This CDR3 comprises 12 residues. The germline V gene has CDR1 SGHTA and CDR2 FQGNSA. CDR3 amino acids: CASSPRQGVSFF. The CDR3 DNA reads as TGTGCCAGCTCTCCGAGACAGGGAGTATCTTTCTTT.

This clone occurred once. At one boundary the junction diverges from the germline segment, which might be a read error. This chain links TRBV7-9 with TRBJ2-1; 12 bases match TRBD2. CDR1 and CDR2 (germline): SEHNR, FQNEAQ (reference sequence). The CDR3 totals 15 residues. The CDR3 nucleotides are TGTGCCAGCAGCCTAGCGGGGGGGCCTTTATATGAGCAGTTCTTC. Amino acid sequence: CASSLAGGPLYEQFF.

The chain links TRBV6-5 to TRBJ1-5; TRBD1 matches at 8 bases. With V trimmed by 5 bases and J by 6 bases, 6 bases remained unmatched. The CDR3 is 14 residues long. Germline V lookup: CDR1 MNHEY, CDR2 SVGAGI. The DNA for the CDR3 is TGTGCCAGCAGTCTGGACAGGGTCGGTCAGCCCCAGCATTTT. Its protein is CASSLDRVGQPQHF.

The chain has TRBV5-4 and TRBJ2-3; weak D call: TRBD1 (6 bases). The length of the CDR3 is 15 residues. Trimming took 6 bases from V and 1 from J, leaving 15 bases between them. Germline-derived CDR1 and CDR2 are SGHNT and YYREEE (reference sequence). The CDR3 protein is CASTPSGDGTDTQYF. In DNA form, the CDR3 reads TGTGCCAGCACCCCATCAGGGGACGGCACAGATACGCAGTATTTT. The whole variable domain, remainder taken from reference TRBV5-4 and TRBJ2-3, is ETGVTQSPTHLIKTRGQQVTLRCSSQSGHNTVSWYQQALGQGPQFIFQYYREEENGRGNFPPRFSGLQFPNYSSELNVNALELDDSALYLCASTPSGDGTDTQYFGPGTRLTVL.

The J gene is TRBJ2-2, the V gene TRBV30; a weak D match, TRBD1 (5 bases). The germline V gene has CDR1 GTSNPN and CDR2 SVGIG (reference sequence). V shed 2 bases and J shed 0 bases, with 13 bases lying between them. This CDR3 region has 16 residues. The DNA for the CDR3 is TGTGCCTGGAGTCCGGCTACAGGAACGAACACCGGGGAGCTGTTTTTT. Translated: CAWSPATGTNTGELFF.

This sequence joins TRBV6-2 or TRBV6-3 and TRBJ2-3; D call uncertain. Germline V gene lookup returns CDR1 MNHEY and CDR2 SVGEGT. Deletions cut 2 bases from V and 0 bases from J, with 12 bases between. The CDR3 length is 16 residues. This chain's CDR3 is CASSYPLVGSTDTQYF. CDR3 DNA sequence: TGTGCCAGCAGTTACCCCCTAGTGGGTAGCACAGATACGCAGTATTTT.

The chain links TRBV5-1 to TRBJ2-7; D is undetermined. CDR1 is SGHRS and CDR2 is YFSETQ in the germline V gene. V was trimmed by 0 bases and J by 3 bases, leaving 7 bases between them. This CDR3 has 13 residues. The CDR3: CASSLGAVYEQYF. For the CDR3, the DNA is TGCGCCAGCAGCTTGGGAGCCGTCTACGAGCAGTACTTC.

Concerning this clone: No DNA is shown, since the ends of the CDR3 on it are uncertain; the CDR3 is the one TCRdb lists. V is TRBV12-3 or TRBV12-4 and J is TRBJ2-2; the table gives TRBD2 as D, unverified against the DNA. The CDR3 length is 12 residues, termini included. This CDR3 is CASSSSVGELFF.

The rearrangement joins TRBV19 to TRBJ1-5; maybe TRBD1 (5 bases). The length of the CDR3 is 17 residues. CDR1 is LNHDA, CDR2 SQIVND, per germline (reference sequence). V was shortened by 3 bases and J by 7 bases, with 22 bases between the two germline ends. CDR3 sequence reads: CASSIYRGGGERQPQHF. The CDR3 DNA sequence: TGTGCCAGTAGTATCTACCGAGGCGGGGGTGAGAGGCAGCCCCAGCATTTT.

The V gene is TRBV11-2, the J gene TRBJ2-2, with 8 bases matching TRBD1. Germline CDR1 reads SGHAT; CDR2 reads FQNNGV. Trimming removed 5 bases from V and 7 bases from J; junction bases left unmatched: 9. CDR3 size: 15 residues. CDR3 coding DNA: TGTGCCAGCAGCCCCTGGACAGGGATAAACGGGGAGCTGTTTTTT. Amino acids: CASSPWTGINGELFF.

V gene TRBV6-4 combines with J gene TRBJ2-3, with TRBD1 matching over 10 bases. The CDR3 loop spans 16 amino acids. With V trimmed by 0 bases and J by 1 base, 1 base remained unmatched. Germline-derived CDR1 and CDR2 are MRHNA and SNTAGT. CDR3 in amino acids: CASSDSGQGRTDTQYF. The DNA for the CDR3 is TGTGCCAGCAGTGACTCGGGACAGGGGCGCACAGATACGCAGTATTTT.

A few counts support this clone. The V gene is TRBV2, the J gene TRBJ1-6; tentatively, D is TRBD1 (6 bases). CDR3 length equals 13 residues. The germline V gene encodes CDR1 SNHLY and CDR2 FYNNEI. Between the trimmed V and J ends, which lost 8 bases and 8 bases, there was a span of 13 bases. The CDR3 nucleotides are TGTGCCAGCGCCTGGGGGCTAGATTCACCCCTCCACTTT. It is translated as CASAWGLDSPLHF. The variable domain in full, completed from reference TRBV2 and TRBJ1-6, reads EPEVTQTPSHQVTQMGQEVILRCVPISNHLYFYWYRQILGQKVEFLVSFYNNEISEKSEIFDDQFSVERPDGSNFTLKIRSTKLEDSAMYFCASAWGLDSPLHFGNGTRLTVT.